One sample yielded the 16 T cell receptor beta chains listed below, sequenced in a study of T cells in Graves' hyperthyroidism and ophthalmopathy. The CDR3 regions of TCR beta were amplified from RNA transcripts. Initially, a first-round RT-PCR of the TCR CDR3 employed the HTBI primer set. TCRdb analysed the multiplex PCR reads with MiXCR anew, one entry per CDR3 protein. The table lists a few hundred thousand distinct CDR3 sequences, about 15% of them singletons. Specimen: blood. Receptors originate from a woman between 18 and 30 years old with Graves' hyperthyroidism.

This clonotype was seen ten or more times. The chain combines TRBV18 with TRBJ2-7; D may be TRBD1 (7 bases). This CDR3 has 16 residues. Germline CDR1 reads KGHSH; CDR2 reads LQKENI. V gave up 4 bases and J gave up 6 bases, with 22 bases separating them. CDR3 amino acids: CASSQTGTSIRGEQYF. DNA for the CDR3: TGTGCCAGCTCACAGACAGGGACTTCTATTAGGGGCGAGCAGTACTTC.

This clonotype was detected many times. The chain carries TRBV16 and TRBJ1-6; D is perhaps TRBD1 (6 bases). This CDR3 is 16 amino acids long. Per the germline V gene, CDR1 is KGHSY and CDR2 is FQNENV. With 4 bases removed from V and 10 bases from J, the gap between germline ends came to 20 bases. CDR3: CASSLQGGGNESPLHF. The CDR3 bases are TGTGCCAGCAGCCTCCAGGGAGGGGGAAACGAGTCACCCCTCCACTTT.

The table lists this clonotype with a few counts. The chain is built from TRBV6-5 and TRBJ1-2; D is undetermined. Germline V gene lookup returns CDR1 MNHEY and CDR2 SVGAGI. Trimming left V 0 bases short and J 4 bases short, with 9 bases between. This CDR3 spans 14 amino acids. The CDR3: CASSYSREVYGYTF. In DNA form, the CDR3 reads TGTGCCAGCAGTTACTCGAGGGAGGTCTATGGCTACACCTTC.

This clonotype was seen repeatedly, ten times or more. The rearrangement links TRBV5-1 to TRBJ2-3; 9 positions agree with TRBD2. Germline-derived CDR1 and CDR2 are SGHRS and YFSETQ. The trim removed 0 bases at V and 6 bases at J, leaving 14 bases unmatched. This CDR3 comprises 18 residues. This CDR3 is CASSLGLSAGGPSDTQYF. DNA of the CDR3: TGCGCCAGCAGCTTGGGTCTCTCTGCGGGGGGGCCTTCGGATACGCAGTATTTT.

This clonotype was found many times. V and J are TRBV2 and TRBJ1-1; 7 bases are a match to TRBD1. CDR1 and CDR2 (germline): SNHLY, FYNNEI. J lost 5 bases, V lost 9 bases, and 12 bases had no gene match. This CDR3 is built from 14 residues. CDR3 in amino acids: CASRSRGVKTEAFF. The DNA of the CDR3 is TGTGCCAGTCGGTCCAGGGGGGTTAAGACTGAAGCTTTCTTT.

This clonotype showed up many times. V and J are TRBV5-1 and TRBJ1-2; TRBD1 matches at 7 bases. The CDR3 extends over 15 amino acids. V gave up 0 bases and J gave up 2 bases; unmatched junction bases: 4. Per germline, CDR1 SGHRS and CDR2 YFSETQ. The CDR3 spells CASSLAGTENYGYTF. DNA of the CDR3: TGCGCCAGCAGCTTGGCAGGGACAGAGAACTATGGCTACACCTTC.

In its sample, this clonotype was seen many times. This chain joins TRBV12-3 or TRBV12-4 and TRBJ2-3, with 10 bases identical to TRBD2. V trimming: 6 bases; J trimming: 1 base; junction bases outside the gene matches: 10. The CDR3 consists of 17 residues. The CDR3: CASSPSGTSVRTDTQYF. The CDR3 DNA sequence: TGTGCCAGCAGCCCCTCCGGGACTAGCGTCCGCACAGATACGCAGTATTTT.

The chain joins TRBV20-1 to TRBJ2-1; D is possibly TRBD2 (6 bases). From germline, CDR1 is DFQATT and CDR2 SNEGSKA (reference sequence). This CDR3 spans 15 amino acids. The V and J ends lost 0 bases and 1 base respectively, with 10 bases between them. The CDR3 nucleotides read TGCAGTGCTAGAGAAGCGGGCCAATCCTACAATGAGCAGTTCTTC. Residues: CSAREAGQSYNEQFF.

This clonotype was seen repeatedly, ten times or more. The V gene is TRBV11-3, the J gene TRBJ2-1, with 10 bases aligning to TRBD2. In germline, CDR1 is SGHNT, CDR2 YENEEA. Trimming took 1 base from V and 13 from J; bases not matched to a gene: 16. This CDR3 has 17 amino acids. CDR3 coding DNA: TGTGCCAGCAGCTTAGCCGGGGGACTAGCGTCCCACGCTAGTCAGTTCTTC. Translating it yields CASSLAGGLASHASQFF.

The gene calls are TRBV20-1 and TRBJ2-2; 7 bases fit TRBD1. CDR3 length: 16 amino acids. J gave up 5 bases and V 0 bases, and 9 bases lay outside the gene matches. Germline V gene lookup returns CDR1 DFQATT and CDR2 SNEGSKA (reference sequence). The chain's CDR3 is CSARDGATGETGELFF. CDR3 sequence (DNA): TGCAGTGCTAGAGATGGCGCAACAGGGGAGACCGGGGAGCTGTTTTTT.

This clonotype was observed many times. V is TRBV6-1 and J is TRBJ2-1; 9 nucleotides line up with TRBD1. The CDR3 is 15 amino acids. CDR1 is MNHNS and CDR2 is SASEGT in the germline V gene. After removal of 2 bases from V and 4 bases from J, the junction contained 3 bases not matched to a gene. As DNA, the CDR3 is TGTGCCAGCAGTGAAATAGGACAGGGGTACAATGAGCAGTTCTTC. Its translation is CASSEIGQGYNEQFF.

The V gene is TRBV19, the J gene TRBJ1-4; tentative D call: TRBD1 (6 bases). Trimming removed 8 bases at V and 5 bases at J, with 15 bases between. The CDR3 runs to 14 residues. CDR1 is LNHDA and CDR2 is SQIVND in the germline V gene (reference sequence). CDR3 loop: CASFSGALNEKLFF. CDR3 coding DNA: TGTGCCAGTTTCTCGGGGGCCCTAAATGAAAAACTGTTTTTT.

There are many counts of this clonotype. V usage is TRBV3-1 and J usage is TRBJ2-3, with D unclear. The germline CDR1 and CDR2 sequences are LGHDT and YNNKEL (reference sequence). Trimming pared 4 bases from V and 1 base from J, leaving 21 bases between. The CDR3 runs 18 residues. The CDR3 reads CASSPLRPADLGTDTQYF. CDR3 bases: TGTGCCAGCAGCCCGTTGCGACCCGCGGACCTAGGCACAGATACGCAGTATTTT.

This rearrangement joins TRBV29-1 to TRBJ2-7; D may be TRBD1 (6 bases). V lost 6 bases and J 3 bases, leaving 18 bases between the germline ends. Germline assignment: CDR1 SQVTM and CDR2 ANQGSEA. CDR3 length: 14 residues. The CDR3 loop reads CSVHFLGASYEQYF. CDR3 in DNA: TGCAGCGTCCACTTCCTGGGGGCTAGCTACGAGCAGTACTTC.

The CDR3 here is CASSLLGYNSPLHF. CDR3 nucleotides: TGTGCCAGCAGCCTATTAGGTTATAATTCACCCCTCCACTTT. The J gene is TRBJ1-6, the V gene TRBV7-3, with no clear D. V was pared by 5 bases and J by 4 bases, with 9 bases between. This CDR3 is 14 amino acids long. Germline V gene sequence: CDR1 SGHTA, CDR2 FQGTGA.

This clonotype was seen repeatedly, ten times or more. The genes are TRBV6-6 and TRBJ1-2, with D possibly being TRBD1 (6 bases). The CDR3 spans 20 residues. Germline V lookup: CDR1 MNHNY, CDR2 SVGAGI (reference sequence). V was shortened by 2 bases and J by 3 bases, with 28 bases between the two germline ends. The CDR3 region has the DNA TGTGCCAGCAGTTACGGGTTTCGTTCTCAGGGGCTATTGGGGGACTATGGCTACACCTTC. It encodes CASSYGFRSQGLLGDYGYTF.